The entry below gives a single T cell receptor (beta chain) sequence along with its context. The antigen remains unidentified. Beta-chain TCR CDR3 regions were amplified from RNA transcripts. A first-round RT-PCR used HTBI primers, followed by a second-round multiplex PCR. Via MiXCR, TCRdb re-called the multiplex PCR reads, giving one row per CDR3 protein. The data show about 210,000 distinct CDR3 sequences, with 25% to 30% seen just once and approximately 8.2% held by the top ten. This entry belongs to a study of Graves' ophthalmopathy and Graves' hyperthyroidism. Overall study context: At initial diagnosis, peripheral blood was obtained, and this preceded any treatment. Study results and caveats: Its predictions of ophthalmopathy progression gave the model 70.59% sensitivity and almost 75% specificity. Blood also contained most of the expanded thyroid clonotypes above 0.001 frequency.

The CDR3 is 13 residues long. Trimming took 4 bases from V and 3 from J, leaving 9 bases between them. Germline CDR1 SNHLY, CDR2 FYNNEI. The authors isolated PBMCs from more than 9 ml of fresh peripheral blood. The sample consisted of peripheral blood. The sequence was obtained from a man in his fifties with Graves' ophthalmopathy. The chain carries TRBV2 and TRBJ1-1; no clear D gene. This CDR3 is CASSVMRDTEAFF. CDR3 sequence (DNA): TGTGCCAGCAGTGTCATGCGAGACACTGAAGCTTTCTTT.